This TCR beta chain stems from a study of T cells in Graves' hyperthyroidism and ophthalmopathy. Study-level points and caveats: A 13 V-J signature model discriminated ophthalmopathy versus stable hyperthyroidism.

The CDR3 sequence is 13 residues long. CDR1 is MDHEN, CDR2 SYDVKM, per germline. V lost 5 bases to trimming and J lost 0 bases, with 7 bases between them. This clonotype was counted at least ten times. No antigen is known for it. Fresh 10 ml peripheral blood yielded PBMCs. The source material, RNA transcripts, was used to amplify TCR beta CDR3 regions. First-round RT-PCR of the TCR CDR3 relied on the HTBI primer set. TCRdb independently ran MiXCR on the multiplex PCR reads; one entry per CDR3 protein. Of approximately 600,000 distinct CDR3 sequences detected, roughly 14% appear once; the ten largest clones hold about 3.9%.

The J gene is TRBJ2-5, the V gene TRBV28; D is uncertain. Sequencing was performed on blood. The receptor comes from a woman in her 40s with Graves' ophthalmopathy. CDR3 nucleotides: TGTGCCAGCAGTCCGGAACACCAAGAGACCCAGTACTTC. Protein product: CASSPEHQETQYF.